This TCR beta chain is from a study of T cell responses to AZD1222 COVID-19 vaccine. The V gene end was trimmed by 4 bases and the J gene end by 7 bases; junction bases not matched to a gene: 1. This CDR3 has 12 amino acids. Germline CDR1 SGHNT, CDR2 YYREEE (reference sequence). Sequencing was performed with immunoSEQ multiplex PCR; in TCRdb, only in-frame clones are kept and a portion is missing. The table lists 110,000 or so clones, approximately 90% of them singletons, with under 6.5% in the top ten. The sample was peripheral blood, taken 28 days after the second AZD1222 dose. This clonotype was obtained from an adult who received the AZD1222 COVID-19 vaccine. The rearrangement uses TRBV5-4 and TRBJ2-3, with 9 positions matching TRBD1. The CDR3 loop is CASSDRGYTQYF. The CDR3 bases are TGTGCCAGCAGCGACAGGGGGTATACGCAGTATTTT.